The clone carrying this T cell receptor beta chain showed up just a few times. TCRdb reanalysed the RT-PCR reads using MiXCR and keeps one entry per CDR3 protein. The sample has approximately 61,000 distinct CDR3 sequences; about an eighth are singletons. These data belong to a study of patients and donors after allogeneic stem cell transplantation. This CDR3 is 14 amino acids long. V shed 5 bases, J shed 9 bases, and the junction held 7 bases outside the gene matches. This receptor was obtained from a human donor who was either an allogeneic HSCT recipient or a stem cell or donor lymphocyte infusion donor (not recorded which). It is not recorded whose cells these are; they may come from a transplant donor. The chain employs TRBV12-3 or TRBV12-4 and TRBJ2-1; TRBD2 aligns across 10 bases. The source material was blood, either unsorted or a sorted T cell fraction (not recorded which). The CDR3 reads CASSPSGRVSEQFF. Written as DNA, the CDR3 is TGTGCCAGCAGTCCTAGCGGGAGAGTGAGTGAGCAGTTCTTC.